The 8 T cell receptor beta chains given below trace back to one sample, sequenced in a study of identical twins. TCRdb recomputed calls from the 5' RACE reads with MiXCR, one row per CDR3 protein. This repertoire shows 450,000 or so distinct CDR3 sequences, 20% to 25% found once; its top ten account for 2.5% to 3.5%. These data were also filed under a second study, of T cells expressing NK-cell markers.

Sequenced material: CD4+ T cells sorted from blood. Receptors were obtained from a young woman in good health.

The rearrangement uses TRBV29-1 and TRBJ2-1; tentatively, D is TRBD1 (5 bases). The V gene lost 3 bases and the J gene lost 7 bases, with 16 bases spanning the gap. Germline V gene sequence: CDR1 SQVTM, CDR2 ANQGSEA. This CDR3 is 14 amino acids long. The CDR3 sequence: CSVDRQLGWNEQFF. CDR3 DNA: TGCAGCGTTGATAGACAGCTGGGGTGGAATGAGCAGTTCTTC.

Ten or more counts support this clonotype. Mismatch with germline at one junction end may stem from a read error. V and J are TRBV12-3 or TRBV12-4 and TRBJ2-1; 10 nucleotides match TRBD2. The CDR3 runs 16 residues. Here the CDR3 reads CASSLALLAGIDEQFF. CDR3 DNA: TGTGCCAGCAGTCTAGCCCTACTAGCGGGAATCGATGAGCAGTTCTTC.

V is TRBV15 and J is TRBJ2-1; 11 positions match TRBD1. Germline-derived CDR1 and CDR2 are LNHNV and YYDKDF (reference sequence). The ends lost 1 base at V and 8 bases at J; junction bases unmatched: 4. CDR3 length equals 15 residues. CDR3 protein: CATSRAPGQGDEQFF. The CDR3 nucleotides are TGTGCCACCAGCAGAGCTCCGGGACAGGGGGATGAGCAGTTCTTC.

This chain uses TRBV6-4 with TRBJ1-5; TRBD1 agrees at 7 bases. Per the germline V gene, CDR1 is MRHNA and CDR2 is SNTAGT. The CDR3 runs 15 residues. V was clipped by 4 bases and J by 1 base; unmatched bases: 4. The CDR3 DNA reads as TGTGCCAGCAGTGTCGAGGGACAGAGCAATCAGCCCCAGCATTTT. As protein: CASSVEGQSNQPQHF.

The CDR3 coding sequence is TGTGCCAGCAGACGACTAGCGGGAGTTAAAATCCAAGAGACCCAGTACTTC. As protein: CASRRLAGVKIQETQYF. The chain links TRBV27 to TRBJ2-5, with 12 bases lining up with TRBD2. The CDR3 sequence is 17 residues long. Germline V lookup: CDR1 MNHEY, CDR2 SMNVEV (reference sequence). V was clipped by 6 bases and J by 1 base; unmatched bases: 9.

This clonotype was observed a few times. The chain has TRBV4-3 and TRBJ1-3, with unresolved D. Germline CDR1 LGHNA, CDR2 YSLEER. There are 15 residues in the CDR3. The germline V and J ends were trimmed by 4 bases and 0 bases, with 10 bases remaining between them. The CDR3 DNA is TGCGCCAGCAGCCGAGGACGGATCTCTGGAAACACCATATATTTT. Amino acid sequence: CASSRGRISGNTIYF.

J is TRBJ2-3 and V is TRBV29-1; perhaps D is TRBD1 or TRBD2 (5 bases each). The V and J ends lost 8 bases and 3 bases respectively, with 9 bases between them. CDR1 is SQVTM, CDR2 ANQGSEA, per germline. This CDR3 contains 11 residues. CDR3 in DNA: TGCAGCTCCGAGGGGACAGATACGCAGTATTTT. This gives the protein CSSEGTDTQYF.

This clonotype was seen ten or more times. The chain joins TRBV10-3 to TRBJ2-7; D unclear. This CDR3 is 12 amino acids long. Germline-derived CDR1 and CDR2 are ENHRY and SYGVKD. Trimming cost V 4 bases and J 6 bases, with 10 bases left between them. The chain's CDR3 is CAISASPFEQYF. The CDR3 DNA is TGTGCCATCAGTGCCTCGCCCTTCGAGCAGTACTTC.